The clone carrying this T cell receptor beta chain was detected only a few times. The antigen is not known. Full-length variable regions came from constant-region reverse primers plus semi-nested Nested Universal Primer A PCR. TCRdb independently ran MiXCR on the 5' RACE reads; one entry per CDR3 protein. The table has around 52,000 distinct CDR3 sequences, around a quarter seen once. Trimming removed 1 base from V and 5 bases from J; junction bases left unmatched: 3. Germline lookup yields CDR1 SGHRS and CDR2 YFSETQ. The CDR3 spans 14 residues. General study findings and limits: Whole repertoires were not studied in the larger cohort, only one V-J beta rearrangement.

The source material was tumor-infiltrating memory CD4+ T cells sorted from the breast tumor. Subset specified: memory CD4+ T cells, CD4+CD45RO+CD25-. The sequence was collected from a female donor with breast cancer. The chain carries TRBV5-1 and TRBJ2-7; 10 bases match TRBD2. The CDR3 coding sequence is TGCGCCAGCAGCTTGAGCGGGGGGGGCCACGAGCAGTACTTC. This translates into CASSLSGGGHEQYF.